This entry features one TCR beta chain sequence. The antigen it binds to is not known. No qualities accompany the bases; no much larger clone lies one base away. This specimen comes from a study of response to subunit inactivated influenza vaccine (dated by TCRdb to about 2018). Notes on the research overall: Deep quantitative profiling of the T cell receptor repertoire was used in the study to follow responses to a trivalent subunit inactivated influenza vaccine.

From its cysteine to its phenylalanine, the CDR3 spans 11 amino acids. CDR3 DNA is the only sequence kept; it has 33 bases, read in frame from the first base. The CDR1 and CDR2 encoded by the germline V gene (reference sequence) are DFQATT and SNEGSKA. Receptor libraries were prepared by RT-PCR. Sequencing was performed on an Illumina HiSeq 2500. TCRdb redid the processing of the public reads, applying fastp at Q25 and MiXCR, and retained in-frame beta chains. Entries that share a CDR3 protein sequence are merged under the most common genes and DNA. This sample is represented by 500,000 to 600,000 distinct CDR3 sequences; 15% to 20% of them were singletons. The leading ten clones occupy less than 4% of the sample. Results and caveats for the whole study, not just this receptor: According to the authors, only a limited number of new T cells may be recruited by each seasonal influenza vaccination.

The source was CD4+ T cells sorted from PBMCs, collected 23 to 25 months after vaccination. This TCR came from a man between 50 and 70 years old who received an inactivated influenza vaccine. Donor details come from another sample of the same person, matched by shared clones. The chain is made from TRBV20-1 and TRBJ1-2; the best D guess is TRBD1, with 5 bases matching. This receptor carries the CDR3 CRPSGTYGYTF. The sequenced DNA: TGCAGACCCTCCGGGACCTATGGCTACACCTTC.